Listed below are T cell receptor beta chains from one sample, sequenced in a study of T cell responses to AZD1222 COVID-19 vaccine. TCRdb's copy holds only in-frame clones and misses some; the assay was immunoSEQ multiplex PCR. This sample yields roughly 110,000 clones, of which about four fifths are seen a single time; roughly 9.5% belongs to the top ten. The sample was peripheral blood, taken on day 0 of AZD1222 vaccination. The receptors derive from an adult in good health. The CDR3 runs from the conserved cysteine through the conserved F or W. D genes are given only for firm matches. Clone size is stated in some rows and not others, as once, few, many or a class when expanded.

len	d_gene	v_gene	j_gene	abundance	CDR3aa	CDR3nt
14	-	TRBV2	TRBJ2-3	-	CASSAWAPEATQYF	TGTGCCAGCAGTGCATGGGCCCCTGAGGCTACGCAGTATTTT
15	-	TRBV18	TRBJ2-7	few	CASSPAAGAEYEQYF	TGTGCCAGCTCACCTGCCGCGGGGGCTGAGTACGAGCAGTACTTC
13	TRBD2	TRBV29-1	TRBJ2-1	-	CSVRFTSGNEQFF	TGCAGCGTTAGATTTACTAGCGGGAATGAGCAGTTCTTC
15	-	TRBV6-5	TRBJ1-2	-	CASSYSLGLNYGYTF	TGTGCCAGCAGTTACTCGCTGGGACTTAACTATGGCTACACCTTC
13	-	TRBV30	TRBJ1-1	-	CAWSLQGATEAFF	TGTGCCTGGAGCCTACAGGGCGCCACTGAAGCTTTCTTT
14	-	TRBV5-4	TRBJ1-1	-	CASSLAGGNTEAFF	TGTGCCAGCAGCTTGGCGGGGGGGAACACTGAAGCTTTCTTT
16	-	TRBV18	TRBJ1-1	-	CASSPPHPAVGTEAFF	TGTGCCAGCTCACCACCTCACCCGGCGGTGGGCACTGAAGCTTTCTTT
15	TRBD1	TRBV7-9	TRBJ1-3	-	CASSSGQAAGNTIYF	TGTGCCAGCAGCTCGGGACAGGCGGCTGGAAACACCATATATTTT
14	TRBD1	TRBV9	TRBJ1-2	-	CASSEGQQNYGYTF	TGTGCCAGCAGCGAGGGACAGCAAAACTATGGCTACACCTTC
16	TRBD2	TRBV11-3	TRBJ2-1	-	CASSSSGGASYNEQFF	TGTGCCAGCAGCAGTAGCGGGGGGGCGTCCTACAATGAGCAGTTCTTC
12	-	TRBV25-1	TRBJ2-1	-	CASSVLVSEQFF	TGTGCCAGCAGTGTACTAGTTAGTGAGCAGTTCTTC
12	-	TRBV28	TRBJ2-1	-	CASSLQGISQFF	TGTGCCAGCAGTTTGCAGGGGATTAGCCAGTTCTTC
14	TRBD1	TRBV28	TRBJ2-7	few	CASSSPTGIREQYF	TGTGCCAGCAGTTCCCCGACAGGGATCAGGGAGCAGTACTTC
16	-	TRBV7-2	TRBJ1-2	-	CASSLGADPRAYGYTF	TGTGCCAGCAGCTTAGGAGCGGACCCGCGAGCCTATGGCTACACCTTC
13	-	TRBV19	TRBJ1-5	many	CASRGQYNQPQHF	TGTGCCAGTCGAGGACAGTATAATCAGCCCCAGCATTTT
16	-	TRBV12-1	TRBJ2-3	-	CASSFVSLSSTDTQYF	TGTGCCAGCAGCTTTGTATCTCTTTCTAGCACAGATACGCAGTATTTT
14	TRBD1	TRBV25-1	TRBJ2-7	once	CASSDDRGAYEQYF	TGTGCCAGCAGTGATGACAGGGGGGCCTACGAGCAGTACTTC
14	-	TRBV2	TRBJ1-5	few	CASNDRQRYQPQHF	TGTGCCAGCAACGACCGACAGCGCTATCAGCCCCAGCATTTT
15	-	TRBV5-1	TRBJ2-7	-	CASTMIGGESYEQYF	TGCGCCAGCACCATGATCGGAGGGGAGTCCTACGAGCAGTACTTC
15	-	TRBV6-5	TRBJ1-2	once	CASSYSGGGPYGYTF	TGTGCCAGCAGTTACTCGGGAGGGGGGCCTTATGGCTACACCTTC
13	TRBD1	TRBV27	TRBJ1-2	-	CATGLTGGYGYTF	TGTGCCACGGGATTAACAGGGGGCTATGGCTACACCTTC
18	TRBD1	TRBV4-3	TRBJ2-6	-	CASSQGPQGASGANVLTF	TGCGCCAGCAGCCAAGGGCCCCAGGGGGCCTCTGGGGCCAACGTCCTGACTTTC
15	-	TRBV5-1	TRBJ1-4	-	CASSVDSASNEKLFF	TGCGCCAGCAGCGTGGACAGCGCCAGTAATGAAAAACTGTTTTTT
14	-	TRBV27	TRBJ2-7	-	CASSYTTGHYEQYF	TGTGCCAGCAGTTACACGACGGGCCACTACGAGCAGTACTTC
9	-	TRBV19	TRBJ1-5	-	CASLQPQHF	TGTGCCAGTCTCCAGCCCCAGCATTTT
15	-	TRBV5-1	TRBJ1-2	-	CASSLVGSYNYGYTF	TGCGCCAGCAGCTTGGTTGGGTCGTATAACTATGGCTACACCTTC
14	-	TRBV19	TRBJ1-1	-	CASSVDTLNTEAFF	TGTGCCAGTAGTGTGGACACTCTTAACACTGAAGCTTTCTTT
14	-	TRBV29-1	TRBJ2-3	-	CSVDRGGGTDTQYF	TGCAGCGTTGATCGAGGGGGGGGCACAGATACGCAGTATTTT
13	-	TRBV19	TRBJ1-2	-	CASSGGQYYGYTF	TGTGCCAGTAGTGGTGGTCAGTACTATGGCTACACCTTC
15	-	TRBV2	TRBJ1-5	-	CASSEGGGGSRPQHF	TGTGCCAGCAGTGAAGGGGGGGGAGGGTCCCGGCCCCAGCATTTT
12	TRBD2	TRBV19	TRBJ2-5	-	CASRLAGETQYF	TGTGCCAGTCGACTAGCGGGGGAGACCCAGTACTTC
13	TRBD1	TRBV4-2	TRBJ2-5	-	CASSRDSRETQYF	TGTGCCAGCAGCCGGGACAGTCGGGAGACCCAGTACTTC
15	-	TRBV15	TRBJ1-4	-	CATSRDLVPNEKLFF	TGTGCCACCAGCAGAGATTTAGTACCGAATGAAAAACTGTTTTTT
14	-	TRBV7-2	TRBJ1-3	-	CASSPRWGGNTIYF	TGTGCCAGCAGCCCTCGCTGGGGAGGAAACACCATATATTTT
14	-	TRBV19	TRBJ1-6	-	CASGVTTYNSPLHF	TGTGCCAGCGGGGTCACTACCTATAATTCACCCCTCCACTTT
15	TRBD2	TRBV27	TRBJ2-7	-	CASSPVAGTSYEQYF	TGTGCCAGCAGTCCTGTAGCGGGGACCTCCTACGAGCAGTACTTC
15	TRBD2	TRBV7-9	TRBJ2-5	-	CASSTQLATGETQYF	TGTGCCAGCAGCACACAACTAGCGACGGGAGAGACCCAGTACTTC
13	-	TRBV30	TRBJ2-3	-	CAWSVLGTDTQYF	TGTGCCTGGAGTGTACTGGGCACAGATACGCAGTATTTT
15	TRBD1	TRBV3-1/TRBV3-2	TRBJ1-2	-	CASSQDAGGVRGYTF	TGTGCCAGCAGCCAAGACGCAGGGGGCGTGCGTGGCTACACCTTC
13	TRBD2	TRBV28	TRBJ2-7	few	CATQRESLYEQYF	TGTGCCACCCAGCGGGAGAGCCTCTACGAGCAGTACTTC
15	-	TRBV14	TRBJ2-3	-	CASRPSVSSTDTQYF	TGTGCCAGCAGGCCTAGCGTATCTAGCACAGATACGCAGTATTTT
18	TRBD1	TRBV28	TRBJ1-6	-	CASSLPGAGQSRNSPLHF	TGTGCCAGCAGTCTCCCTGGTGCGGGACAGTCACGTAATTCACCCCTCCACTTT
14	-	TRBV7-2	TRBJ2-5	-	CASSINRVQETQYF	TGTGCCAGCAGCATCAACAGGGTCCAAGAGACCCAGTACTTC
15	-	TRBV6-1	TRBJ1-2	-	CASSESARGWDGYTF	TGTGCCAGCAGTGAAAGTGCCAGGGGTTGGGATGGCTACACCTTC
14	TRBD2	TRBV10-3	TRBJ2-3	-	CAISRSGDTDTQYF	TGTGCCATCAGTCGTAGCGGGGACACAGATACGCAGTATTTT
14	TRBD1	TRBV19	TRBJ1-2	-	CASSMGQGAPGYTF	TGTGCCAGTAGTATGGGGCAGGGGGCGCCTGGCTACACCTTC
17	TRBD1	TRBV10-3	TRBJ1-4	-	CAISESNLGTGSEKLFF	TGTGCCATCAGTGAGTCCAACCTCGGGACAGGGTCCGAAAAACTGTTTTTT
12	-	TRBV3-1/TRBV3-2	TRBJ2-7	once	CASSQEGASWVF	TGTGCCAGCAGCCAAGAAGGGGCATCCTGGGTCTTC
13	-	TRBV10-3	TRBJ2-5	few	CASRSSPQETQYF	TGTGCCAGCCGAAGCTCCCCCCAAGAGACCCAGTACTTC
13	-	TRBV7-9	TRBJ2-1	-	CASSLEDGNEQFF	TGTGCCAGCAGCTTAGAGGACGGCAATGAGCAGTTCTTC
14	-	TRBV28	TRBJ1-5	few	CASSLSQFNQPQHF	TGTGCCAGCAGTTTATCACAGTTCAATCAGCCCCAGCATTTT
17	-	TRBV19	TRBJ2-3	-	CASSRGWRSGFTDTQYF	TGTGCCAGTAGTAGGGGTTGGCGGAGCGGGTTCACAGATACGCAGTATTTT
13	TRBD2	TRBV11-2	TRBJ2-7	-	CASSGLAAPEQYF	TGTGCCAGCAGCGGACTAGCGGCACCCGAGCAGTACTTC